This T cell receptor (beta chain) was captured in a study of blood T cells in healthy people across ages. Study outcomes and limitations: Diversity estimates drawn from one million T cells were deemed underestimates. Naive CD4+ cell counts and diversity both ran higher in long-lived than in aged donors. As age increased, TCR beta diversity per million T cells fell in a roughly linear fashion.

For the second PCR, which ran for about 6 to 11 cycles, a sample-barcoded 5' primer and a J-beta primer mix were used. The yield of each sample was at least 2.5 million CDR3-containing paired-end reads. A single record per CDR3 protein comes from TCRdb applying MiXCR to the 5' RACE reads. This repertoire shows 1.5 million to 2 million distinct CDR3 sequences, roughly 27% found once; its top ten account for more than 6%. A remark on this clonotype: As yet, its antigen is unknown.

The sample comprised blood. The receptor was isolated from a woman aged 30 to 39 in good health.

In nucleotides, the CDR3 is TGTGCCAGCCAACAGGGTAAGGACACTGAAGCTTTCTTT. Amino acid sequence: CASQQGKDTEAFF. The chain has TRBV6-1 and TRBJ1-1, with a weak D call TRBD1 (6 bases). The germline CDR1 and CDR2 sequences are MNHNS and SASEGT. There are 13 residues in the CDR3. The V gene lost 8 bases and the J gene lost 3 bases, with 13 bases spanning the gap.